These 18 T cell receptor beta chains originate from one sample sequenced in a study of vaccination and CD4 T cells after COVID-19 (dated by TCRdb to about 2022). The sample's treatment or condition, from its label and the paper: roughly ten-day PBMC culture with coronavirus spike peptide pools or control peptides (ViraFEST assay). CD4+ T cells from unexposed donors were collected before the COVID-19 pandemic (2011-2018). Their antigens are not known. Library creation used PCR. This sample was sequenced with an Illumina iSeq 100. DNA from cultured CD4+ T cells was subjected to TCR sequencing with the Oncomine TCR Beta short-read assay at the Johns Hopkins FTIC core. The QIAamp micro DNA kit was used to extract genomic DNA from the cultured CD4+ T cells. In-frame beta chains were kept once TCRdb had trimmed the public reads at Q25 with fastp and called clones with MiXCR. Here each entry gathers all rows of one CDR3 protein and keeps the most common genes and DNA. This sample gives 9,000 to 10,000 distinct CDR3 sequences in total; around a third of them show up just once. Of the sample, approximately 15% is held by the ten largest clones.

Input material: CD4+ T cells from blood, cultured in vitro. These receptors originate from a human donor in good health.

This rearrangement joins TRBV29-1 to TRBJ2-1, with TRBD2 matching over 8 bases. J gave up 6 bases and V 2 bases, and 12 bases lay outside the gene matches. CDR1 is SQVTM, CDR2 ANQGSEA, per germline. CDR3 length: 16 residues. The CDR3 nucleotides read TGCAGCGTTGAATTGTGGACTAGCACAAGAGTCAATGAGCAGTTCTTC. The encoded protein is CSVELWTSTRVNEQFF.

CDR3 bases: TGTGCCAGCAGCCCAATTATGGATTATGGCTACACCTTC. It encodes CASSPIMDYGYTF. The J gene is TRBJ1-2, the V gene TRBV14, with D unclear. The germline V and J ends were trimmed by 4 bases and 5 bases, with 11 bases remaining between them. The CDR3 has 13 amino acids. Germline loops: CDR1 SGHDN, CDR2 FVKESK.

This chain joins TRBV18 and TRBJ1-1, with unresolved D. The CDR3 loop spans 15 amino acids. Germline assignment: CDR1 KGHSH and CDR2 LQKENI. V lost 3 bases and J 1 base, leaving 12 bases between the germline ends. In DNA form, the CDR3 reads TGTGCCAGCTCACCGTCCCGACGGACGAACACTGAAGCTTTCTTT. This codes for CASSPSRRTNTEAFF.

This clonotype has just a few counts. The chain couples TRBV7-3 to TRBJ2-5, with D uncertain. V lost 1 base, J lost 7 bases, and 13 bases lay in between. This CDR3 contains 14 residues. Germline lookup yields CDR1 SGHTA and CDR2 FQGTGA. CDR3 sequence (DNA): TGTGCCAGCAGCTTAATGGTCGGACCGGGGACCCAGTACTTC. Its protein is CASSLMVGPGTQYF.

This clonotype was counted a few times. This chain joins TRBV11-1 and TRBJ2-1; weak D call: TRBD2 (6 bases). Germline V gene data show CDR1 as SGHAT and CDR2 as FQDESV (reference sequence). V shed 1 base and J shed 0 bases, with 22 bases lying between them. CDR3 size: 20 residues. CDR3 residues: CASSLVRRGTRRSSYNEQFF. The CDR3 DNA sequence: TGTGCCAGCAGCTTAGTAAGGAGGGGCACCAGAAGGAGCTCCTACAATGAGCAGTTCTTC. The entire variable domain, with the rest obtained from reference TRBV11-1 and TRBJ2-1, is as follows: EAEVAQSPRYKITEKSQAVAFWCDPISGHATLYWYRQILGQGPELLVQFQDESVVDDSQLPKDRFSAERLKGVDSTLKIQPAELGDSAMYLCASSLVRRGTRRSSYNEQFFGPGTRLTVL.

The rearrangement joins TRBV20-1 to TRBJ2-1; 7 nucleotides agree with TRBD1. The germline V gene has CDR1 DFQATT and CDR2 SNEGSKA (reference sequence). This CDR3 has 13 residues. With 5 bases clipped from V and 7 bases from J, the junction kept 8 bases outside the gene matches. CDR3 loop: CSAHTAGGNEQFF. DNA for the CDR3: TGCAGTGCTCATACCGCAGGGGGTAATGAGCAGTTCTTC.

V usage is TRBV2 and J usage is TRBJ1-5, with TRBD1 as a possible D gene (6 bases). Germline loops: CDR1 SNHLY, CDR2 FYNNEI. The CDR3 is 15 amino acids. V was pared by 1 base and J by 0 bases, with 7 bases between. The chain's CDR3 is CASSEGDTSNQPQHF. CDR3 DNA: TGTGCCAGCAGTGAAGGGGACACTAGCAATCAGCCCCAGCATTTT.

The CDR3: CASRKSSGETQYF. CDR3 in DNA: TGTGCCAGCCGTAAGTCTAGCGGGGAGACCCAGTACTTC. The gene calls are TRBV6-2 or TRBV6-3 and TRBJ2-5; 8 bases line up with TRBD2. Losses at the gene ends were 8 bases for V and 5 bases for J; bases not matched to a gene: 7. The length of the CDR3 is 13 residues. From germline, CDR1 is MNHEY and CDR2 SVGEGT.

This clonotype is categorized as medium-sized. This chain joins TRBV6-2 or TRBV6-3 and TRBJ1-5; a weak D match, TRBD1 (6 bases). With 6 bases removed from V and 0 bases from J, the gap between germline ends came to 12 bases. The CDR3 has 15 residues. The V gene's germline CDR1 is MNHEY and CDR2 SVGEGT. The CDR3 loop is CASRQQGNSNQPQHF. CDR3 sequence (DNA): TGTGCCAGCAGACAACAGGGAAATAGCAATCAGCCCCAGCATTTT.

This clonotype was seen just once. J is TRBJ1-3 and V is TRBV2, with 7 bases fitting TRBD1. This CDR3 region has 14 residues. Germline V gene lookup returns CDR1 SNHLY and CDR2 FYNNEI. The J segment lost 7 bases and the V segment lost 6 bases, leaving 9 bases of the junction unmatched. The CDR3 is CASSTGQRINTIYF. DNA of the CDR3: TGTGCCAGCAGCACGGGACAGAGAATCAACACCATATATTTT. The full variable domain, with the rest looked up from reference TRBV2 and TRBJ1-3, is EPEVTQTPSHQVTQMGQEVILRCVPISNHLYFYWYRQILGQKVEFLVSFYNNEISEKSEIFDDQFSVERPDGSNFTLKIRSTKLEDSAMYFCASSTGQRINTIYFGEGSWLTVV.

This clonotype was found a few times. This sequence joins TRBV5-8 and TRBJ2-7, with D uncertain. V lost 0 bases and J 0 bases, leaving 13 bases between the germline ends. The CDR3 has 16 residues. The germline CDR1 and CDR2 sequences are SGHTS and YDEGEE. CDR3 bases: TGTGCCAGCAGCTTGGGGTACAATACGGGCTCCTACGAGCAGTACTTC. Protein sequence: CASSLGYNTGSYEQYF. Full variable domain (rest looked up from reference TRBV5-8 and TRBJ2-7): EAGVTQSPTHLIKTRGQQATLRCSPISGHTSVYWYQQALGLGLQFLLWYDEGEERNRGNFPPRFSGRQFPNYSSELNVNALELEDSALYLCASSLGYNTGSYEQYFGPGTRLTVT.

This clonotype occurred a few times. The CDR3 is CASSYRGGSGSYNEQFF. CDR3 DNA sequence: TGTGCCAGCAGTTATCGCGGCGGGAGTGGCTCCTACAATGAGCAGTTCTTC. The rearrangement joins TRBV6-5 to TRBJ2-1; 7 positions agree with TRBD2. The CDR3 loop spans 17 amino acids. CDR1 is MNHEY and CDR2 is SVGAGI in the germline V gene. After removal of 3 bases from V and 0 bases from J, the junction contained 8 bases not matched to a gene.

CDR3 residues: CASSYYRGQETQYF. In nucleotides, the CDR3 is TGTGCCAGCAGTTACTACAGGGGGCAGGAGACCCAGTACTTC. The chain is built from TRBV6-5 and TRBJ2-5; 9 positions agree with TRBD1. CDR3 length: 14 amino acids. Per the germline V gene, CDR1 is MNHEY and CDR2 is SVGAGI. J lost 5 bases, V lost 1 base, and 2 bases had no gene match.

The table lists this clonotype with a few counts. V gene TRBV9 combines with J gene TRBJ1-1, with D perhaps TRBD1 (6 bases). CDR1 and CDR2 (germline): SGDLS, YYNGEE. CDR3 length: 15 amino acids. V lost 3 bases and J 1 base, leaving 13 bases between the germline ends. The CDR3 sequence is CASSGGTLGNTEAFF. CDR3 bases: TGTGCCAGCAGCGGGGGGACACTTGGGAACACTGAAGCTTTCTTT.

The chain carries TRBV29-1 and TRBJ2-3; no clear D. Trimming took 1 base from V and 6 from J, leaving 5 bases between them. The CDR3 has 11 residues. Germline V CDR1 and CDR2: SQVTM, ANQGSEA. The CDR3 region is CSVEAGDTQYF. As DNA, the CDR3 is TGCAGCGTTGAAGCCGGGGATACGCAGTATTTT.

This sequence joins TRBV28 and TRBJ2-3, with 9 bases that match TRBD1. This CDR3 contains 19 residues. Per germline, CDR1 MDHEN and CDR2 SYDVKM. The V and J ends lost 6 bases and 3 bases, in that order; junction bases with no gene match: 19. This chain's CDR3 is CASSYPTQGADMGTDTQYF. CDR3 in DNA: TGTGCCAGCAGCTACCCCACACAGGGGGCGGATATGGGTACAGATACGCAGTATTTT.

This clonotype turned up a few times. The chain employs TRBV7-2 and TRBJ2-3; D is perhaps TRBD2 (5 bases). In germline, CDR1 is SGHTA, CDR2 FQGNSA. This CDR3 has 15 amino acids. The germline V and J ends were trimmed by 5 bases and 1 base, with 13 bases remaining between them. The CDR3 DNA is TGTGCCAGCAGCCCCGGAACGAGGGGCACAGATACGCAGTATTTT. Translating gives CASSPGTRGTDTQYF. Supplemented by reference TRBV7-2 and TRBJ2-3, the full variable domain reads GAGVSQSPSNKVTEKGKDVELRCDPISGHTALYWYRQSLGQGLEFLIYFQGNSAPDKSGLPSDRFSAERTGGSVSTLTIQRTQQEDSAVYLCASSPGTRGTDTQYFGPGTRLTVL.

This clonotype appeared a few times. The CDR3: CASSLDHRGLGGYTF. The CDR3 nucleotides are TGTGCCAGCAGTCTTGACCATCGGGGGCTTGGTGGCTACACCTTC. J is TRBJ1-2 and V is TRBV27; D possibly corresponds to TRBD1 (6 bases). Looked up from germline, CDR1 is MNHEY and CDR2 is SMNVEV (reference sequence). V was shortened by 5 bases and J by 7 bases, with 20 bases between the two germline ends. The CDR3 totals 15 residues.